These 25 T cell receptor beta chains originate from one sample sequenced in a study. TCRdb re-analysed the 5' RACE reads in MiXCR, keeping a single row per CDR3 protein. This table holds thousands of distinct CDR3 sequences, approximately 57% found once. The material sequenced was tumor-infiltrating memory CD4+ T cells sorted from the breast tumor. Subset here: memory CD4+ T cells, CD4+CD45RO+CD25-. The receptor source for this set is a female donor with breast cancer.

The V and J genes are TRBV10-2 and TRBJ2-7, with D possibly matching TRBD1 (5 bases). The CDR3 runs to 12 residues. Trimming took off 4 bases at V and 5 bases at J, with 9 bases between the two ends. CDR1 is WSHSY, CDR2 SAAADI, per germline. In DNA form, the CDR3 reads TGCGCCAGCAGTGCGCAGGGAAACGAGCAGTACTTC. Its translation is CASSAQGNEQYF.

This clonotype was counted only a few times. The chain joins TRBV20-1 to TRBJ2-1, with 10 nucleotides matching TRBD2. The length of the CDR3 is 14 residues. CDR1 is DFQATT and CDR2 is SNEGSKA in the germline V gene (reference sequence). V lost 6 bases, J lost 4 bases, and 6 bases stayed unmatched. The CDR3 spells CSAQRGGLYNEQFF. Here the CDR3 DNA reads TGCAGTGCGCAGCGGGGGGGCTTGTACAATGAGCAGTTCTTC.

The chain links TRBV20-1 to TRBJ1-5; a weak D match, TRBD1 (5 bases). Germline CDR1 DFQATT, CDR2 SNEGSKA (reference sequence). The V end lost 0 bases, the J end lost 7 bases, and 22 bases lay between the germline ends. This CDR3 has 17 amino acids. DNA for the CDR3: TGCAGTGCTAGAGATTGGAGCGGTGAGGGGTTTGAGCAGCCCCAGCATTTT. Amino acids: CSARDWSGEGFEQPQHF.

This clonotype was detected only once. The chain links TRBV5-6 to TRBJ2-2, with TRBD1 matching over 7 bases. The CDR3 has 16 residues. V gave up 4 bases and J gave up 1 base; unmatched junction bases: 7. Germline CDR1 is SGHDT and CDR2 is YYEEEE. The CDR3, as DNA: TGTGCCAGCAGCAGCCCGACAGGGAGGAACACCGGGGAGCTGTTTTTT. Amino acid sequence: CASSSPTGRNTGELFF.

This chain connects TRBV5-1 to TRBJ1-2; D is ambiguous. With 1 base removed from V and 4 bases from J, the gap between germline ends came to 14 bases. CDR3 length equals 15 residues. Germline lookup yields CDR1 SGHRS and CDR2 YFSETQ. The CDR3 nucleotides read TGCGCCAGCAGCTTGAGCGCCGCGGAGAGCTATGGCTACACCTTC. It translates to CASSLSAAESYGYTF.

In this sample, this clonotype turned up once. This chain links TRBV11-2 with TRBJ1-2; D remains unclear. This CDR3 spans 14 amino acids. Trimming removed 1 base from V and 3 bases from J, with 9 bases in between. Looked up from germline, CDR1 is SGHAT and CDR2 is FQNNGV. The CDR3 region is CASSLVSGHYGYTF. The CDR3 DNA follows: TGTGCCAGCAGCTTAGTTTCCGGTCACTATGGCTACACCTTC.

The rearrangement joins TRBV12-3 or TRBV12-4 to TRBJ1-1; D gene uncertain. This CDR3 spans 15 amino acids. Trimming shortened V by 7 bases and J by 1 base, and 16 bases separated the two germline ends. The CDR3 sequence: CASTLAGGKNTEAFF. CDR3 nucleotide sequence: TGTGCCAGCACCCTGGCGGGTGGGAAGAACACTGAAGCTTTCTTT.

On this clonotype: One junction end disagrees with the germline gene, perhaps due to a read error. J is TRBJ1-1 and V is TRBV12-3 or TRBV12-4; D is unclear. This CDR3 spans 11 amino acids. This chain's CDR3 is CASSLGSEASF. Here the CDR3 DNA reads TGTGCCAGCAGTTTGGGGTCTGAAGCTTCCTTT.

With respect to this clonotype: This may come from a read error, since a much larger clone is one base off. The chain carries TRBV7-9 and TRBJ2-1, with D hard to call. The CDR3 contains 14 residues. Per the germline V gene, CDR1 is SEHNR and CDR2 is FQNEAQ (reference sequence). CDR3 sequence: CGSSSPPPGNEQFF. For the CDR3, the DNA is TGTGGCAGCAGCTCTCCCCCGCCCGGCAATGAGCAGTTCTTC.

The chain employs TRBV11-2 and TRBJ1-2; tentatively, D is TRBD1 (5 bases). Trimming cost V 5 bases and J 4 bases, with 14 bases left between them. The CDR3 extends over 14 amino acids. Germline V gene sequence: CDR1 SGHAT, CDR2 FQNNGV. The CDR3 coding sequence is TGTGCCAGCAGCGTTAGGGGTTCCCCCTATGGCTACACCTTC. It translates to CASSVRGSPYGYTF. Using reference TRBV11-2 and TRBJ1-2 for the parts outside the CDR3, the full variable domain is EAGVAQSPRYKIIEKRQSVAFWCNPISGHATLYWYQQILGQGPKLLIQFQNNGVVDDSQLPKDRFSAERLKGVDSTLKIQPAKLEDSAVYLCASSVRGSPYGYTFGSGTRLTVV.

The chain has TRBV12-3 or TRBV12-4 and TRBJ2-3; 7 nucleotides align to TRBD2. V shed 5 bases, J shed 2 bases, and the junction held 4 bases outside the gene matches. CDR3 length: 14 residues. DNA for the CDR3: TGTGCCAGCAGTCGAGCGGGACCCACAGATACGCAGTATTTT. Translating it yields CASSRAGPTDTQYF.

CDR3 loop: CASSLTGLHTGELFF. The CDR3 region has the DNA TGCGCCAGCAGCTTGACGGGGTTACACACCGGGGAGCTGTTTTTT. J is TRBJ2-2 and V is TRBV5-1, with D possibly TRBD2 on 5 matching bases. The germline CDR1 and CDR2 sequences are SGHRS and YFSETQ. V was trimmed by 1 base and J by 3 bases, leaving 10 bases between them. The CDR3 extends over 15 amino acids.

This clonotype was seen a few times. The chain employs TRBV12-3 or TRBV12-4 and TRBJ1-1, with D perhaps matching TRBD1 (6 bases). With 4 bases removed from V and 3 bases from J, the gap between germline ends came to 12 bases. The CDR3 loop spans 14 amino acids. CDR3 sequence reads: CASSSQGWDTEAFF. DNA for the CDR3: TGTGCCAGCAGTTCACAGGGATGGGACACTGAAGCTTTCTTT.

The V and J genes are TRBV20-1 and TRBJ2-1; D might be TRBD1 (6 bases). V was shortened by 5 bases and J by 3 bases, with 11 bases between the two germline ends. CDR1 and CDR2 (germline): DFQATT, SNEGSKA (reference sequence). This CDR3 spans 13 amino acids. CDR3 in amino acids: CSAVPTGYNEQFF. The CDR3 region has the DNA TGCAGTGCTGTCCCGACAGGCTACAATGAGCAGTTCTTC.

The gene calls are TRBV7-2 and TRBJ1-1; D unclear. Trimming pared 5 bases from V and 0 bases from J, leaving 19 bases between. The CDR3 sequence is 17 residues long. Germline CDR1 reads SGHTA; CDR2 reads FQGNSA. Here the CDR3 reads CASSGALDGLMNTEAFF. The DNA for the CDR3 is TGTGCCAGCAGCGGCGCGCTGGACGGCCTCATGAACACTGAAGCTTTCTTT.

This rearrangement joins TRBV12-3 or TRBV12-4 to TRBJ2-1, with TRBD2 identical over 8 bases. The CDR3 runs to 13 residues. V was pared by 7 bases and J by 8 bases, with 7 bases of the junction left unmatched. CDR3 region: CASIPGAGDEQFF. CDR3 DNA: TGTGCCAGCATCCCCGGAGCGGGAGATGAGCAGTTCTTC.

The table lists this clonotype with a few counts. This rearrangement joins TRBV6-5 to TRBJ2-5, with unresolved D. CDR3 size: 13 residues. V was clipped by 6 bases and J by 4 bases, with 12 bases between them. CDR1 and CDR2 (germline): MNHEY, SVGAGI. The CDR3 sequence: CASSGRRGETQYF. Here the CDR3 DNA reads TGTGCCAGCAGCGGACGCCGTGGAGAGACCCAGTACTTC.

The V call is TRBV29-1, the J call TRBJ1-4, with TRBD1 as a possible D gene (5 bases). V was cut by 4 bases and J by 0 bases, with 9 bases left in between. CDR1 is SQVTM, CDR2 ANQGSEA, per germline. This CDR3 spans 14 amino acids. In DNA form, the CDR3 reads TGCAGCGTTGTAACAGGTGCAACTAATGAAAAACTGTTTTTT. Amino acid sequence: CSVVTGATNEKLFF.

Comments on this clonotype: The junction differs from germline at one of its ends, possibly a read error. This chain connects TRBV12-3 or TRBV12-4 to TRBJ1-4; 10 nucleotides align to TRBD1. This CDR3 contains 14 residues. The CDR3 spells CTSSPGQGNEKLFF. CDR3 bases: TGTACCAGCAGTCCGGGACAGGGGAATGAAAAACTGTTTTTT.

This clonotype was seen more than once but under ten times. The chain combines TRBV6-2 or TRBV6-3 with TRBJ2-4; 13 bases map to TRBD2. This CDR3 region has 17 residues. V shed 4 bases, J shed 0 bases, and the junction held 3 bases outside the gene matches. Per germline, CDR1 MNHEY and CDR2 SVGEGT. CDR3 nucleotides: TGTGCCAGCAGTTCCGGGACTAGCGGGGTAGCCAAAAACATTCAGTACTTC. Protein: CASSSGTSGVAKNIQYF.

Regarding this clonotype: Here the CDR3 omits its conserved ending phenylalanine or tryptophan, so a read error is the likely source. The genes are TRBV29-1 and TRBJ1-2; no clear D. The CDR3 is made up of 11 amino acids. V was pared by 3 bases and J by 4 bases, with 6 bases between. The germline gives CDR1 SQVTM, CDR2 ANQGSEA. CDR3 coding DNA: TGCAGCGTTGATCTTGGCTATGGCTACACCCTC. It translates to CSVDLGYGYTL.

Written as DNA, the CDR3 is TGCGCCAGCAGCTTGGTGAGAGGGGCTGAAGCTTTCTTT. This translates into CASSLVRGAEAFF. The chain recombines TRBV5-1 with TRBJ1-1, with a tentative D call TRBD1 (5 bases). V lost 0 bases, J lost 6 bases, and 9 bases lay in between. Germline loops: CDR1 SGHRS, CDR2 YFSETQ. The CDR3 has 13 residues.

The chain combines TRBV28 with TRBJ1-2, with 7 bases that match TRBD1. Germline V CDR1 and CDR2: MDHEN, SYDVKM. The CDR3 is 16 amino acids. V gave up 5 bases and J gave up 9 bases; unmatched junction bases: 18. This CDR3 is CASSKGAGGSGVSYTF. CDR3 in DNA: TGTGCCAGCAGTAAGGGCGCAGGGGGATCGGGTGTGAGCTACACCTTC.

The V and J genes are TRBV4-1 and TRBJ1-5; a possible D gene is TRBD1 (6 bases). There are 14 residues in the CDR3. Germline V gives CDR1 MGHRA, CDR2 YSYEKL. Trimming shortened V by 0 bases and J by 6 bases, and 9 bases separated the two germline ends. CDR3: CASSQEFRGQPQHF. The CDR3 DNA is TGCGCCAGCAGCCAAGAGTTCAGGGGTCAGCCCCAGCATTTT.

The chain uses TRBV7-9 and TRBJ2-1; 9 positions agree with TRBD2. The CDR3 is 17 amino acids. J lost 2 bases, V lost 4 bases, and 9 bases had no gene match. The germline V gene has CDR1 SEHNR and CDR2 FQNEAQ (reference sequence). As DNA, the CDR3 is TGTGCCAGCAGCTCATACAAGGGACTAGCCCCCTACAATGAGCAGTTCTTC. It is translated as CASSSYKGLAPYNEQFF.